The clone carrying this TCR beta chain was counted once. Assay used: immunoSEQ multiplex PCR; TCRdb lists only in-frame clones, some missing. Of 150,000 to 200,000 clones detected, 85% to 90% appear once; the ten largest clones hold 15% to 20%. The sample comes from a study of blood T cell repertoires in COVID-19. About the research overall: Samples taken during acute and convalescent COVID-19 were collected in the United States, Italy and Spain. Nucleic acid was either cDNA or gDNA, and it came from T cells, B-cell-depleted T cells, or PBMCs.

The CDR3 is made up of 17 amino acids. V lost 3 bases and J lost 2, with 19 bases in between. The germline gives CDR1 MGHDK, CDR2 SYGVNS. Seattle's cohort entered during active infection and was followed longitudinally. The origin of this receptor is a person between 65 and 79 years old with COVID-19, enrolled during active disease. The material sequenced was peripheral blood. V gene TRBV25-1 combines with J gene TRBJ1-2; a possible D gene is TRBD1 (5 bases). The CDR3 DNA reads TGTGCCAGCAGTGATGAAGGCCAGGGTGCCTTCAACTATGGCTACACCTTC. Amino acids: CASSDEGQGAFNYGYTF.